This entry describes one T cell receptor beta chain. Its cognate antigen is unknown. In germline, CDR1 is SGHVS, CDR2 FNYEAQ. CDR3 length equals 16 residues. V dropped 1 base and J dropped 5; count of bases not matched to a gene: 6. The sample comes from a study of post-analysis software for immune sequencing data. As for the study in general: As for disease course, relapsing-remitting, secondary progressive and progressive-relapsing multiple sclerosis were all included. General study findings and limits: The normalized Chao1 diversity of multiple sclerosis patients was significantly lower than that of controls. Strong co-clustering by F measure was seen for same-batch samples. Among roughly 5 TRBV segments more frequent in patients than controls were TRBV5-6, TRBV5-1 and TRBV20-1.

Unique molecular identifiers featured in each of the TCR beta cDNA libraries. Input amounts of 1 to 10 million T cells were used. These gave 500,000 or so cDNA molecules, so each molecule approximated one T cell. MiXCR was run by TCRdb on the PCR reads, yielding one entry per CDR3 protein. Of fewer than 850,000 distinct CDR3 sequences listed, roughly 46% were seen once; the top ten hold 4.9%. The receptor's source is a girl aged 10 to 17 with multiple sclerosis. V is TRBV7-6 and J is TRBJ1-5; 9 bases are shared with TRBD1. The sample was blood. CDR3 nucleotides: TGTGCCAGCAGCTTAGAATCGGGACAGGGAGATCAGCCCCAGCATTTT. Translating it yields CASSLESGQGDQPQHF.